The 27 T cell receptor beta chains listed next were all sequenced from one sample in a study of cytomegalovirus exposure and HLA in healthy donors. The PCR contained 60 Vbeta and 13 Jbeta primers. Method: immunoSEQ multiplex PCR; TCRdb's copy keeps in-frame clones and lacks some. In the table there are roughly 57,000 clones, approximately 84% of which are singletons. The specimen sequenced was PBMCs. The receptors come from a man aged 45 to 65 in good health and CMV-seronegative.

V usage is TRBV29-1 and J usage is TRBJ1-1; unclear D gene. Trimming stripped 3 bases from V and 1 base from J, with 6 bases between. Germline V gene lookup returns CDR1 SQVTM and CDR2 ANQGSEA. This CDR3 is built from 12 residues. CDR3 nucleotide sequence: TGCAGCGTTGATCTAGGGAACACTGAAGCTTTCTTT. Its translation: CSVDLGNTEAFF.

The gene calls are TRBV10-1 and TRBJ2-3, with 9 bases aligning to TRBD2. V shed 2 bases, J shed 1 base, and the junction held 4 bases outside the gene matches. Germline V lookup: CDR1 WNHNN, CDR2 SYGVQD (reference sequence). This CDR3 has 16 amino acids. The CDR3 is CASSEKPSGGTDTQYF. The CDR3 DNA sequence: TGCGCCAGCAGTGAGAAGCCTAGCGGGGGCACAGATACGCAGTATTTT.

J is TRBJ1-2 and V is TRBV4-1, with D possibly matching TRBD1 (5 bases). This CDR3 comprises 16 residues. Germline CDR1 and CDR2: MGHRA and YSYEKL. V dropped 0 bases and J dropped 4 bases, with 15 bases sitting between them. CDR3 DNA: TGCGCCAGCAGCCAAGATATAAAGGGGTCTTCCTATGGCTACACCTTC. Translation gives CASSQDIKGSSYGYTF.

This clone was seen a single time. CDR3 coding DNA: TGTGCCAGCAGACCTCAGACAGGGAAGAACACTGAAGCTTTCTTT. This gives the protein CASRPQTGKNTEAFF. The chain combines TRBV7-9 with TRBJ1-1, with 7 bases that match TRBD1. With V trimmed by 6 bases and J by 1 base, 8 bases remained unmatched. The CDR3 loop spans 15 amino acids. Germline loops: CDR1 SEHNR, CDR2 FQNEAQ (reference sequence).

The CDR3 sequence is CASRLATGELFF. CDR3 DNA: TGTGCCAGCAGATTAGCGACCGGGGAGCTGTTTTTT. The chain couples TRBV6-5 to TRBJ2-2; weak D call: TRBD2 (5 bases). The length of the CDR3 is 12 residues. V was pared by 6 bases and J by 5 bases, with 7 bases between. The germline V gene has CDR1 MNHEY and CDR2 SVGAGI.

This clone turned up a few times. The chain couples TRBV10-3 to TRBJ2-7; tentatively, D is TRBD1 (5 bases). Trimming left V 4 bases short and J 5 bases short, with 12 bases between. Germline-derived CDR1 and CDR2 are ENHRY and SYGVKD. CDR3 length: 13 amino acids. The CDR3 nucleotides read TGTGCCATCAGTGCGACAGCGCCCGACGAGCAGTACTTC. Amino acid sequence: CAISATAPDEQYF.

Comments on this clone: This sample also contains other DNA sequences that code for the same CDR3. This chain joins TRBV29-1 and TRBJ1-1; the D gene is possibly TRBD1 (5 bases). From germline, CDR1 is SQVTM and CDR2 ANQGSEA. Deletions cut 2 bases from V and 5 bases from J, with 24 bases between. The CDR3 spans 17 residues. The CDR3 reads CSVEFWALAGRETEAFF. In DNA form, the CDR3 reads TGCAGCGTTGAATTTTGGGCTCTGGCAGGGCGGGAGACTGAAGCTTTCTTT.

The chain has TRBV28 and TRBJ1-2; no clear D. The CDR3 runs to 13 residues. The germline V gene encodes CDR1 MDHEN and CDR2 SYDVKM. The ends were cut back, 6 bases at V and 3 bases at J, with 11 bases in the middle. In DNA, the CDR3 is TGTGCCAGCAGAACAACACCCTACTATGGCTACACCTTC. Translated, it gives CASRTTPYYGYTF.

The chain couples TRBV30 to TRBJ1-3; D gene ambiguous. There are 13 residues in the CDR3. The germline V and J ends were trimmed by 7 bases and 0 bases, with 10 bases remaining between them. Germline V gene sequence: CDR1 GTSNPN, CDR2 SVGIG (reference sequence). CDR3 nucleotide sequence: TGTGCCTTGAGAGCTTTCTCTGGAAACACCATATATTTT. Translating gives CALRAFSGNTIYF.

J is TRBJ1-2 and V is TRBV6-5; 9 bases map to TRBD1. With 4 bases clipped from V and 5 bases from J, the junction kept 11 bases outside the gene matches. Germline CDR1 MNHEY, CDR2 SVGAGI. The CDR3 covers 16 residues. The DNA for the CDR3 is TGTGCCAGCAGTTCAAATCTACAGGGGGCTTGGTATGGCTACACCTTC. Residues: CASSSNLQGAWYGYTF.

This chain links TRBV27 with TRBJ1-6; 9 nucleotides agree with TRBD1. This CDR3 comprises 14 residues. Per the germline V gene, CDR1 is MNHEY and CDR2 is SMNVEV (reference sequence). The ends lost 5 bases at V and 8 bases at J; junction bases unmatched: 4. The CDR3 spells CASSLGQGYSPLHF. The CDR3 bases are TGTGCCAGCAGTCTGGGACAGGGATATTCACCCCTCCACTTT.

The V call is TRBV10-3, the J call TRBJ2-1; 10 nucleotides match TRBD2. The junction had 7 bases not matched to a gene; V was cut back by 6 bases and J by 5 bases. This CDR3 is 15 amino acids long. CDR1 and CDR2 from the germline V gene are ENHRY and SYGVKD. This chain's CDR3 is CAIRGGLAGDNEQFF. For the CDR3, the DNA is TGTGCCATCAGGGGGGGGCTAGCGGGAGACAATGAGCAGTTCTTC.

The V and J genes are TRBV11-2 and TRBJ1-2, with a possible D match to TRBD1 (6 bases). Per the germline V gene, CDR1 is SGHAT and CDR2 is FQNNGV. V was pared by 5 bases and J by 0 bases, with 16 bases between. This CDR3 is built from 16 residues. CDR3 coding DNA: TGTGCCAGCAGCACACTCCAGGGGAGAGCTAACTATGGCTACACCTTC. Encoded protein: CASSTLQGRANYGYTF.

This chain links TRBV5-1 with TRBJ1-1; 7 nucleotides agree with TRBD1. This CDR3 spans 14 amino acids. The germline CDR1 and CDR2 sequences are SGHRS and YFSETQ. Germline trimming cut 4 bases from V and 6 bases from J; bases unmatched to any gene: 9. CDR3 bases: TGCGCCAGCAGCATGAAGGGGGCTCCGGCTGAAGCTTTCTTT. This encodes CASSMKGAPAEAFF.

This clone turned up a few times. The V gene is TRBV7-6, the J gene TRBJ2-1; the match to TRBD1 covers 8 bases. The V and J ends lost 1 base and 6 bases, in that order; junction bases with no gene match: 17. The CDR3 sequence is 19 residues long. Germline V CDR1 and CDR2: SGHVS, FNYEAQ. The CDR3: CASSLGLGTGGSATNEQFF. The DNA of the CDR3 is TGTGCCAGCAGCTTAGGACTGGGGACAGGTGGTTCCGCTACCAATGAGCAGTTCTTC.

The chain couples TRBV28 to TRBJ1-1; TRBD1 agrees at 8 bases. V dropped 6 bases and J dropped 10; count of bases not matched to a gene: 10. The CDR3 is made up of 13 amino acids. The V gene's germline CDR1 is MDHEN and CDR2 SYDVKM. CDR3 nucleotide sequence: TGTGCCAGCAGCCATACAGGGGGATCGGTAGCTTTCTTT. It specifies CASSHTGGSVAFF.

This chain joins TRBV6-6 and TRBJ1-5; 7 nucleotides match TRBD1. The V gene end was trimmed by 6 bases and the J gene end by 5 bases; junction bases not matched to a gene: 7. This CDR3 is 14 amino acids long. Germline-derived CDR1 and CDR2 are MNHNY and SVGAGI (reference sequence). In DNA, the CDR3 is TGTGCCAGCAGACCACAGGGGTCCGATCAGCCCCAGCATTTT. Translating it yields CASRPQGSDQPQHF.

This CDR3 reads CASSPGTSGFNEQYF. In DNA form, the CDR3 reads TGCGCCAGCAGCCCCGGGACTAGCGGGTTCAACGAGCAGTACTTC. This rearrangement joins TRBV5-1 to TRBJ2-7; 12 bases map to TRBD2. V gave up 4 bases and J gave up 5 bases; unmatched junction bases: 7. The CDR3 runs to 15 residues. CDR1 is SGHRS and CDR2 is YFSETQ in the germline V gene.

The V gene is TRBV10-2, the J gene TRBJ2-1; D might be TRBD2 (6 bases). The V gene lost 8 bases and the J gene lost 6 bases, with 14 bases spanning the gap. Germline-derived CDR1 and CDR2 are WSHSY and SAAADI. The CDR3 is made up of 13 amino acids. Here the CDR3 DNA reads TGCGCCAGCCGAACTCGCGGGGCCAATGAGCAGTTCTTC. Protein: CASRTRGANEQFF.

The V and J genes are TRBV7-3 and TRBJ2-7, with D possibly being TRBD2 (7 bases). Per the germline V gene, CDR1 is SGHTA and CDR2 is FQGTGA. This CDR3 contains 15 residues. The germline V and J ends were trimmed by 1 base and 7 bases, with 17 bases remaining between them. This CDR3 is CASSLRGGGLGEQYF. The CDR3 DNA follows: TGTGCCAGCAGCTTAAGGGGCGGGGGCTTGGGTGAGCAGTACTTC.

This chain uses TRBV30 with TRBJ1-5; D call uncertain. Looked up from germline, CDR1 is GTSNPN and CDR2 is SVGIG (reference sequence). V dropped 4 bases and J dropped 4 bases, with 8 bases sitting between them. This CDR3 region has 12 residues. The CDR3 region is CAWNAHNQPQHF. The DNA of the CDR3 is TGTGCCTGGAATGCACATAATCAGCCCCAGCATTTT.

This chain joins TRBV30 and TRBJ2-2, with D unresolved. Per the germline V gene, CDR1 is GTSNPN and CDR2 is SVGIG (reference sequence). There are 16 residues in the CDR3. With 0 bases removed from V and 1 base from J, the gap between germline ends came to 12 bases. Here the CDR3 reads CAWSVRGRMNTGELFF. DNA of the CDR3: TGTGCCTGGAGTGTACGAGGTAGAATGAACACCGGGGAGCTGTTTTTT. Combining the CDR3 with reference TRBV30 and TRBJ2-2 gives the whole variable domain SQTIHQWPATLVQPVGSPLSLECTVEGTSNPNLYWYRQAAGRGLQLLFYSVGIGQISSEVPQNLSASRPQDRQFILSSKKLLLSDSGFYLCAWSVRGRMNTGELFFGEGSRLTVL.

The chain carries TRBV5-4 and TRBJ2-3, with D maybe TRBD1 (5 bases). CDR3 length: 13 amino acids. Between the trimmed V and J ends, which lost 5 bases and 2 bases, there was a span of 9 bases. CDR1 SGHNT and CDR2 YYREEE come from the germline V gene (reference sequence). CDR3 residues: CASRTTATDTQYF. Written as DNA, the CDR3 is TGTGCCAGCAGAACGACAGCCACAGATACGCAGTATTTT.

As DNA, the CDR3 is TGTGCCAGCAGTTACCGCACAGCAACTAACTATGGCTACACCTTC. It codes for CASSYRTATNYGYTF. The chain is built from TRBV6-5 and TRBJ1-2; no definite D call. Trimming stripped 2 bases from V and 0 bases from J, with 10 bases between. CDR3 size: 15 residues. Germline CDR1 MNHEY, CDR2 SVGAGI.

V is TRBV10-1 and J is TRBJ1-5; TRBD1 matches at 7 bases. Germline V lookup: CDR1 WNHNN, CDR2 SYGVQD (reference sequence). This CDR3 is built from 18 residues. Trimming at V came to 2 bases and at J to 5 bases, leaving 15 bases not matched to a gene. The CDR3 DNA reads TGCGCCAGCAGTGAGCCTGGCCTCGATCAGGGGGTTTATCAGCCCCAGCATTTT. Amino acid sequence: CASSEPGLDQGVYQPQHF.

This clone was detected only a few times. The genes are TRBV7-7 and TRBJ1-1, with D possibly TRBD1 on 5 matching bases. The CDR3 contains 13 residues. V dropped 5 bases and J dropped 6 bases, with 13 bases sitting between them. Germline V gene data show CDR1 as SSHAT and CDR2 as FNYEAQ (reference sequence). In DNA form, the CDR3 reads TGTGCCAGCAGCATTACCCAGGGCTCTGAAGCTTTCTTT. It specifies CASSITQGSEAFF. The entire variable domain, with the rest obtained from reference TRBV7-7 and TRBJ1-1, is as follows: GAGVSQSPRYKVTKRGQDVTLRCDPISSHATLYWYQQALGQGPEFLTYFNYEAQPDKSGLPSDRFSAERPEGSISTLTIQRTEQRDSAMYRCASSITQGSEAFFGQGTRLTVV.

V gene TRBV4-1 combines with J gene TRBJ1-1, with D maybe TRBD1 (6 bases). Germline CDR1 and CDR2: MGHRA and YSYEKL. Trimming removed 7 bases at V and 4 bases at J, with 10 bases between. The CDR3 extends over 12 amino acids. CDR3 nucleotide sequence: TGCGCCAGCAATCAGGGGAGCACTGAAGCTTTCTTT. Translated, it gives CASNQGSTEAFF.